This T cell receptor beta chain stems from a study of shared clonotypes between healthy human individuals. Study-wide results and limits: What naive subsets generally showed was a larger estimated richness than memory subsets showed.

Data came from immunoSEQ multiplex PCR; TCRdb stores just in-frame clones and leaves some out. The table lists 950,000 to 1,300,000 clones, about 75% of them singletons, with roughly 1.4% in the top ten. Nashville, Tennessee was home to all donors, each a Caucasian adult. Both subsets, CD45RA+ naive and CD45RA-negative memory, were split from the CD4+ cells. Note on this clone: The target antigen is unknown.

This clonotype originated in a man aged 18 to 30 in good health. What was sequenced was memory CD4+ T cells sorted from blood. Subset specified: CD45RA-negative fraction.

CDR3 protein: CASSPRDANEKLFF. CDR3 DNA: TGTGCCAGTAGTCCCAGGGATGCTAATGAAAAACTGTTTTTT. The chain employs TRBV19 and TRBJ1-4; possible D gene TRBD1, 5 bases. The CDR3 consists of 14 residues. V was clipped by 5 bases and J by 3 bases, with 10 bases between them. Germline CDR1 reads LNHDA; CDR2 reads SQIVND (reference sequence).